The next 32 T cell receptor beta chains were all read from a single sample in a study of shared clonotypes between healthy human individuals. The table came from immunoSEQ multiplex PCR; TCRdb's copy has only in-frame clones and leaves some out. The sample holds some 2,000,000 clones, 85% to 95% seen once. Sequenced input: naive CD4+ T cells sorted from blood. Subset specified: CD45RA+ positively selected. Receptor source: a man between 18 and 29 years old in good health.

The chain links TRBV2 to TRBJ2-5, with 10 bases lining up with TRBD1. CDR3 length equals 15 residues. Germline V gives CDR1 SNHLY, CDR2 FYNNEI. Trimming cost V 4 bases and J 1 base; bases outside gene matches: 3. CDR3 sequence reads: CASSGQGATQETQYF. In DNA, the CDR3 is TGTGCCAGCAGTGGACAGGGGGCGACCCAAGAGACCCAGTACTTC.

V is TRBV5-4 and J is TRBJ2-5, with TRBD1 matching over 9 bases. Trimming at V came to 3 bases and at J to 4 bases, leaving 7 bases not matched to a gene. The CDR3 covers 15 residues. The germline gives CDR1 SGHNT, CDR2 YYREEE (reference sequence). This CDR3 is CASSSSPGQGETQYF. The CDR3 DNA follows: TGTGCCAGCAGCTCGAGTCCGGGACAGGGAGAGACCCAGTACTTC.

The rearrangement uses TRBV2 and TRBJ2-1; D unresolved. The CDR3 runs to 14 residues. CDR1 is SNHLY and CDR2 is FYNNEI in the germline V gene. Trimming removed 5 bases from V and 0 bases from J, with 8 bases in between. The CDR3 nucleotides read TGTGCCAGCAGTTTGACTGGCTCCTACAATGAGCAGTTCTTC. Its translation is CASSLTGSYNEQFF.

This clone has only one observation. A read error is possible here, since a much larger clone lies one base away. Other nucleotide sequences in the sample specify the same CDR3. The CDR3 loop is CASSSDSYGYTF. In DNA form, the CDR3 reads TGTGCCAGCAGTTCTGACAGTTATGGCTACACCTTC. The genes are TRBV2 and TRBJ1-2; D possibly corresponds to TRBD1 (5 bases). The V and J ends lost 5 bases and 5 bases respectively, with 9 bases between them. Germline V CDR1 and CDR2: SNHLY, FYNNEI. The CDR3 contains 12 residues.

The rearrangement links TRBV6-5 to TRBJ2-2; 7 nucleotides agree with TRBD2. Trimming took 7 bases from V and 4 from J; bases not matched to a gene: 9. Germline V gene sequence: CDR1 MNHEY, CDR2 SVGAGI. There are 15 residues in the CDR3. The CDR3 region has the DNA TGTGCCAGCACTAGGGAGGGGCCACTCACCGGGGAGCTGTTTTTT. Protein: CASTREGPLTGELFF.

Details on this clone: This specimen includes other DNA sequences encoding the same CDR3. The chain has TRBV5-1 and TRBJ2-3; TRBD2 might be the D (6 bases). The germline CDR1 and CDR2 sequences are SGHRS and YFSETQ. The CDR3 length is 15 residues. Trimming shortened V by 0 bases and J by 0 bases, and 8 bases separated the two germline ends. This CDR3 is CASSLGGTSTDTQYF. The CDR3 coding sequence is TGCGCCAGCAGCTTGGGAGGGACTAGCACAGATACGCAGTATTTT.

CDR3 residues: CAWSVRPGNEQFF. The CDR3 DNA follows: TGTGCCTGGAGTGTGCGCCCCGGCAATGAGCAGTTCTTC. This chain links TRBV30 with TRBJ2-1; D is uncertain. V shed 0 bases and J shed 6 bases, with 9 bases lying between them. Germline V lookup: CDR1 GTSNPN, CDR2 SVGIG (reference sequence). The CDR3 has 13 amino acids.

The rearrangement uses TRBV30 and TRBJ2-7; tentative D call: TRBD1 (6 bases). The CDR3 is 13 amino acids. Trimming took 2 bases from V and 13 from J, leaving 21 bases between them. Germline-derived CDR1 and CDR2 are GTSNPN and SVGIG (reference sequence). The CDR3 DNA is TGTGCCTGGAGTCACCCTTATATCGGACAGACATACTTC. Protein: CAWSHPYIGQTYF.

The chain employs TRBV11-2 and TRBJ2-2; 12 bases align to TRBD1. Germline V gene sequence: CDR1 SGHAT, CDR2 FQNNGV. CDR3 length equals 18 residues. V shed 4 bases and J 5 bases; nucleotides not matched to a gene: 11. CDR3: CASSSTPGQGARTGELFF. CDR3 DNA: TGTGCCAGCAGCTCAACGCCGGGACAGGGGGCGAGGACCGGGGAGCTGTTTTTT.

CDR3 in DNA: TGCGCCAGCAGCCATGCAGGGGTCGGCTCTCAGCCCCAGCATTTT. Translated, it gives CASSHAGVGSQPQHF. The chain uses TRBV4-1 and TRBJ1-5; possibly TRBD1 for D (6 bases). Trimming removed 3 bases from V and 6 bases from J, with 15 bases in between. The CDR3 has 15 residues. Per germline, CDR1 MGHRA and CDR2 YSYEKL.

Only one count was recorded for this clone. The V and J genes are TRBV15 and TRBJ2-6; 9 bases match TRBD1. Trimming cost V 5 bases and J 0 bases; bases outside gene matches: 11. The CDR3 sequence is 19 residues long. Germline V CDR1 and CDR2: LNHNV, YYDKDF (reference sequence). For the CDR3, the DNA is TGTGCCACCAGCGAGGGGACAGGGCCCTTTATCTCTGGGGCCAACGTCCTGACTTTC. This encodes CATSEGTGPFISGANVLTF.

This clone was recorded once. V gene TRBV2 combines with J gene TRBJ2-3, with unresolved D. The germline V gene has CDR1 SNHLY and CDR2 FYNNEI. V was pared by 8 bases and J by 0 bases, with 12 bases between. This CDR3 contains 14 residues. The CDR3 loop reads CASSTGPSTDTQYF. CDR3 DNA: TGTGCCAGCTCTACGGGTCCAAGCACAGATACGCAGTATTTT.

V usage is TRBV5-1 and J usage is TRBJ2-3; D ambiguous. Trimming cost V 0 bases and J 2 bases, with 10 bases left between them. The germline CDR1 and CDR2 sequences are SGHRS and YFSETQ. This CDR3 contains 15 residues. CDR3 in amino acids: CASSLAKRTTDTQYF. The CDR3 DNA is TGCGCCAGCAGCTTGGCAAAAAGGACCACAGATACGCAGTATTTT.

The rearrangement joins TRBV28 to TRBJ1-2, with D perhaps TRBD1 (5 bases). This CDR3 contains 13 residues. In germline, CDR1 is MDHEN, CDR2 SYDVKM. The germline V and J ends were trimmed by 7 bases and 8 bases, with 17 bases remaining between them. CDR3 protein: CASNEGVSGGYTF. DNA for the CDR3: TGTGCCAGCAACGAAGGGGTTTCGGGGGGCTACACCTTC.

This clone was recorded only once. This chain uses TRBV10-3 with TRBJ2-5; 11 positions match TRBD2. The CDR3 is made up of 16 amino acids. Germline assignment: CDR1 ENHRY and CDR2 SYGVKD. V gave up 0 bases and J gave up 1 base; unmatched junction bases: 1. For the CDR3, the DNA is TGTGCCATCAGTGAGTCTAGCGGGAGGGCCCAAGAGACCCAGTACTTC. This gives the protein CAISESSGRAQETQYF.

The CDR3 bases are TGCGCCAGCAGCTCCGCCGGTAGTCCCGGTTCCTACGAGCAGTACTTC. Its protein product is CASSSAGSPGSYEQYF. The V gene is TRBV5-1, the J gene TRBJ2-7; D is uncertain. This CDR3 region has 16 residues. With 3 bases removed from V and 1 base from J, the gap between germline ends came to 17 bases. Germline loops: CDR1 SGHRS, CDR2 YFSETQ.

The chain combines TRBV19 with TRBJ1-5; D unclear. Germline assignment: CDR1 LNHDA and CDR2 SQIVND (reference sequence). The length of the CDR3 is 15 residues. The germline V and J ends were trimmed by 7 bases and 0 bases, with 13 bases remaining between them. CDR3 amino acids: CASTGLGNSNQPQHF. The CDR3 nucleotides are TGTGCCAGTACCGGACTTGGAAATAGCAATCAGCCCCAGCATTTT. Filled out from reference TRBV19 and TRBJ1-5, the complete variable domain reads DGGITQSPKYLFRKEGQNVTLSCEQNLNHDAMYWYRQDPGQGLRLIYYSQIVNDFQKGDIAEGYSVSREKKESFPLTVTSAQKNPTAFYLCASTGLGNSNQPQHFGDGTRLSIL.

The chain carries TRBV5-4 and TRBJ1-6; D is perhaps TRBD1 (5 bases). CDR3 length equals 16 residues. Germline CDR1 is SGHNT and CDR2 is YYREEE (reference sequence). V dropped 3 bases and J dropped 10 bases, with 20 bases sitting between them. CDR3 nucleotide sequence: TGTGCCAGCAGCTGGGGGTCGGCAGGGATCGGCTCACCCCTCCACTTT. It codes for CASSWGSAGIGSPLHF.

The CDR3 DNA reads TGCAGTGCTGGCCTAAATGTCGGGCAGTACTTC. This sequence encodes CSAGLNVGQYF. This chain joins TRBV20-1 and TRBJ2-7; D unclear. Germline-derived CDR1 and CDR2 are DFQATT and SNEGSKA (reference sequence). The CDR3 loop spans 11 amino acids. V was pared by 5 bases and J by 9 bases, with 14 bases between.

The chain has TRBV5-1 and TRBJ2-5, with D possibly called TRBD1 or TRBD2 (5 bases each). CDR3 length: 13 amino acids. Trimming shortened V by 3 bases and J by 2 bases, and 8 bases separated the two germline ends. Germline lookup yields CDR1 SGHRS and CDR2 YFSETQ. This CDR3 is CASSWGFQETQYF. For the CDR3, the DNA is TGCGCCAGCAGCTGGGGGTTTCAAGAGACCCAGTACTTC.

The genes are TRBV7-3 and TRBJ2-1; no clear D gene. The CDR3 is 15 amino acids. The germline V gene encodes CDR1 SGHTA and CDR2 FQGTGA. Between the trimmed V and J ends, which lost 3 bases and 0 bases, there was a span of 9 bases. In nucleotides, the CDR3 is TGTGCCAGCAGCTTGGGCCCCAGCTCCTACAATGAGCAGTTCTTC. It is translated as CASSLGPSSYNEQFF.

This clone was seen just once. The sample holds other DNA sequences that translate to the same CDR3. The chain combines TRBV15 with TRBJ1-5, with D unresolved. In germline, CDR1 is LNHNV, CDR2 YYDKDF (reference sequence). The CDR3 totals 12 residues. The V and J ends lost 1 base and 7 bases respectively, with 5 bases between them. CDR3 DNA: TGTGCCACCAGCAGAGTGGGGCAGCCCCAGCATTTT. Residues: CATSRVGQPQHF.

The chain has TRBV5-4 and TRBJ2-7, with D possibly TRBD1 on 6 matching bases. V gave up 5 bases and J gave up 2 bases, with 14 bases separating them. The CDR3 is 14 residues long. Germline CDR1 SGHNT, CDR2 YYREEE (reference sequence). Here the CDR3 reads CASSPGWGPYEQYF. The CDR3 region has the DNA TGTGCCAGCAGTCCCGGGTGGGGGCCCTACGAGCAGTACTTC.

The chain employs TRBV4-3 and TRBJ2-3; TRBD1 aligns across 8 bases. Germline V gene lookup returns CDR1 LGHNA and CDR2 YSLEER. The CDR3 is 15 residues long. Trimming removed 1 base from V and 4 bases from J; junction bases left unmatched: 4. The CDR3 nucleotides are TGCGCCAGCAGCCAAGTGGACAGGGTCGCAGATACGCAGTATTTT. Residues: CASSQVDRVADTQYF.

CDR3 coding DNA: TGTGCTAGTGGGACGTACGAGCAGTACTTC. Protein sequence: CASGTYEQYF. The chain joins TRBV12-5 to TRBJ2-7, with D uncertain. This CDR3 contains 10 residues. Germline values: CDR1 LGHNT, CDR2 FRNRAP. V lost 6 bases, J lost 4 bases, and 4 bases lay in between.

The J gene is TRBJ2-5, the V gene TRBV7-2, with TRBD1 identical over 7 bases. J was trimmed by 7 bases and V by 5 bases; bases with no gene match: 10. The CDR3 contains 14 residues. Germline-derived CDR1 and CDR2 are SGHTA and FQGNSA. The CDR3 nucleotides read TGTGCCAGCAGCATACGACAGGGTTCAGGGACCCAGTACTTC. Translated, it gives CASSIRQGSGTQYF.

This rearrangement joins TRBV5-1 to TRBJ2-1; 11 nucleotides line up with TRBD1. Looked up from germline, CDR1 is SGHRS and CDR2 is YFSETQ. The CDR3 runs 21 residues. The J segment lost 6 bases and the V segment lost 4 bases, leaving 24 bases of the junction unmatched. The CDR3 sequence is CASSPEAPGQGDVLMGNEQFF. The CDR3, as DNA: TGCGCCAGCAGCCCGGAAGCACCGGGACAGGGGGACGTGTTAATGGGCAATGAGCAGTTCTTC.

The chain employs TRBV6-5 and TRBJ1-3; 7 bases line up with TRBD1. This CDR3 is built from 14 residues. Losses at the gene ends were 5 bases for V and 6 bases for J; bases not matched to a gene: 7. Germline lookup yields CDR1 MNHEY and CDR2 SVGAGI. CDR3 residues: CASSQGGQKNTIYF. The CDR3 bases are TGTGCCAGCAGTCAGGGGGGACAGAAAAACACCATATATTTT.

The chain links TRBV9 to TRBJ1-3; D gene ambiguous. This CDR3 contains 17 residues. V was trimmed by 1 base and J by 2 bases, leaving 16 bases between them. Germline CDR1 and CDR2: SGDLS and YYNGEE. CDR3 amino acids: CASSVKPLAGAGNTIYF. CDR3 coding DNA: TGTGCCAGCAGCGTAAAACCCCTTGCCGGGGCTGGAAACACCATATATTTT.

The rearrangement uses TRBV5-6 and TRBJ2-1, with no clear D. The CDR3 totals 15 residues. Trimming removed 1 base at V and 0 bases at J, with 8 bases between. Germline values: CDR1 SGHDT, CDR2 YYEEEE. The CDR3 DNA follows: TGTGCCAGCAGCTTGAGAGACTCCTCCTACAATGAGCAGTTCTTC. It is translated as CASSLRDSSYNEQFF.

This clone has only one observation. The rearrangement joins TRBV6-6 to TRBJ1-2; the D is unclear. The germline V gene encodes CDR1 MNHNY and CDR2 SVGAGI (reference sequence). The CDR3 extends over 15 amino acids. V dropped 10 bases and J dropped 2 bases, with 20 bases sitting between them. The CDR3 here is CATEMSRVANYGYTF. The DNA of the CDR3 is TGTGCCACCGAAATGTCACGGGTTGCCAACTATGGCTACACCTTC.

This clone was seen more than once but under ten times. The sample contains more than one DNA sequence encoding this CDR3. The chain joins TRBV7-3 to TRBJ2-5; TRBD1 aligns across 9 bases. CDR1 SGHTA and CDR2 FQGTGA come from the germline V gene. This CDR3 comprises 14 residues. V lost 5 bases to trimming and J lost 4 bases; unmatched junction nucleotides: 5. CDR3 protein: CASSRGTGRETQYF. The CDR3 DNA reads as TGTGCCAGCAGCCGCGGGACAGGGAGAGAGACCCAGTACTTC. Complete variable domain (other parts from reference TRBV7-3 and TRBJ2-5): GAGVSQTPSNKVTEKGKYVELRCDPISGHTALYWYRQSLGQGPEFLIYFQGTGAADDSGLPNDRFFAVRPEGSVSTLKIQRTERGDSAVYLCASSRGTGRETQYFGPGTRLLVL.